Presented here are 16 T cell receptor beta chains from one specimen sequenced in a study of T cells in Graves' hyperthyroidism and ophthalmopathy. TCR beta CDR3 regions were amplified from RNA transcripts. A set of HTBI primers served as the primers for a first-round RT-PCR of the TCR CDR3. TCRdb recomputed calls from the multiplex PCR reads with MiXCR, one row per CDR3 protein. Of 400,000 to 600,000 distinct CDR3 sequences listed, around 21% are singletons. The material sequenced was blood. These receptors originate from a man aged 18 to 30 with Graves' hyperthyroidism.

This clonotype turned up a few times. The chain has TRBV4-2 and TRBJ1-1; no clear D gene. Germline values: CDR1 LGHNA, CDR2 YNFKEQ. The V gene lost 0 bases and the J gene lost 0 bases, with 11 bases spanning the gap. The CDR3 is made up of 16 amino acids. The CDR3 DNA sequence: TGTGCCAGCAGCCAAGAGAAAGTCAGCATGAACACTGAAGCTTTCTTT. The encoded protein is CASSQEKVSMNTEAFF.

This clonotype was detected only a few times. This sequence joins TRBV7-2 and TRBJ2-2; possible D gene TRBD1, 6 bases. This CDR3 has 16 amino acids. The V and J ends lost 0 bases and 4 bases respectively, with 12 bases between them. In germline, CDR1 is SGHTA, CDR2 FQGNSA. CDR3 protein: CASSLATGTRTGELFF. DNA for the CDR3: TGTGCCAGCAGCTTAGCTACCGGGACACGCACCGGGGAGCTGTTTTTT.

This chain links TRBV28 with TRBJ2-7; D ambiguous. CDR1 and CDR2 (germline): MDHEN, SYDVKM. V was shortened by 11 bases and J by 7 bases, with 18 bases between the two germline ends. The length of the CDR3 is 12 residues. CDR3 coding DNA: TGTGCCCGGTACATTAAGGGCAATGAGCAGTACTTC. This translates into CARYIKGNEQYF.

This clonotype was observed at least ten times. The V gene is TRBV28, the J gene TRBJ2-7, with D unresolved. CDR1 and CDR2 (germline): MDHEN, SYDVKM. The CDR3 covers 14 residues. V lost 0 bases and J lost 4, with 10 bases in between. For the CDR3, the DNA is TGTGCCAGCAGTTTATGGCAGGTCGGATACGAGCAGTACTTC. This encodes CASSLWQVGYEQYF.

This clonotype was seen ten or more times. The J gene is TRBJ2-2, the V gene TRBV6-5; possibly TRBD1 for D (6 bases). The ends were cut back, 0 bases at V and 5 bases at J, with 10 bases in the middle. CDR3 length: 15 residues. Germline-derived CDR1 and CDR2 are MNHEY and SVGAGI. The CDR3 DNA reads TGTGCCAGCAGTTACTCAACAGGGATGACCGGGGAGCTGTTTTTT. Translation gives CASSYSTGMTGELFF.

On this clonotype itself: Since a much larger clone is just one base distant, this may be a read error. The rearrangement joins TRBV3-1 to TRBJ1-5, with D hard to call. V was pared by 0 bases and J by 3 bases, with 3 bases between. This CDR3 has 13 amino acids. Germline V gene sequence: CDR1 LGHDT, CDR2 YNNKEL (reference sequence). The chain's CDR3 is CASSQDFNQPQHF. The CDR3 region has the DNA TGTGCCAGCAGCCAAGATTTCAATCAGCCCCAGCATTTT.

This clonotype was counted ten times or more. The chain has TRBV14 and TRBJ2-7, with 8 bases lining up with TRBD1. The CDR3 length is 15 residues. Looked up from germline, CDR1 is SGHDN and CDR2 is FVKESK. V was pared by 2 bases and J by 5 bases, with 8 bases of the junction left unmatched. The CDR3 region has the DNA TGTGCCAGCAGCCAAAGGAGACAGGGGTACCACGAGCAGTACTTC. It specifies CASSQRRQGYHEQYF.

In this sample, this clonotype turned up many times. The V call is TRBV6-4, the J call TRBJ1-1; no clear D gene. Germline CDR1 reads MRHNA; CDR2 reads SNTAGT. The V end was cut by 0 bases, the J end by 3 bases, with 17 bases between. This CDR3 has 17 residues. The CDR3 DNA sequence: TGTGCCAGCAGTGACTCGAAGGAGGGTAAAGGTGACACTGAAGCTTTCTTT. Its protein is CASSDSKEGKGDTEAFF.

This clonotype was seen only a few times. The V call is TRBV5-1, the J call TRBJ2-4; TRBD1 agrees at 7 bases. This CDR3 comprises 15 residues. V gave up 0 bases and J gave up 6 bases; unmatched junction bases: 6. Germline CDR1 and CDR2: SGHRS and YFSETQ. The CDR3 DNA is TGCGCCAGCAGCTTGGGGCAGGGGGATAGAAACATTCAGTACTTC. Amino acids: CASSLGQGDRNIQYF.

This clonotype was detected ten times or more. The chain has TRBV11-3 and TRBJ1-2; D unresolved. Germline CDR1 SGHNT, CDR2 YENEEA. The length of the CDR3 is 15 residues. V lost 1 base and J 2 bases, leaving 11 bases between the germline ends. CDR3 coding DNA: TGTGCCAGCAGCTTAGTTGGCGGTTCCAACTATGGCTACACCTTC. This encodes CASSLVGGSNYGYTF.

This clonotype was observed once. The V gene is TRBV2, the J gene TRBJ2-7, with a tentative D call TRBD2 (6 bases). Deletions cut 1 base from V and 6 bases from J, with 10 bases between. This CDR3 spans 13 amino acids. Germline V gives CDR1 SNHLY, CDR2 FYNNEI. CDR3 nucleotide sequence: TGTGCCAGCAGTGAAGGGCTAGCGCGCGAGCAGTACTTC. Translation: CASSEGLAREQYF.

This clonotype was observed many times. This rearrangement joins TRBV19 to TRBJ2-5; 8 bases map to TRBD1. CDR3 length: 14 amino acids. Looked up from germline, CDR1 is LNHDA and CDR2 is SQIVND (reference sequence). Trimming cost V 5 bases and J 7 bases; bases outside gene matches: 9. CDR3 region: CASSLRTGSGTQYF. The CDR3 DNA reads as TGTGCCAGTAGTCTACGGACAGGGTCGGGGACCCAGTACTTC.

This clonotype was found many times. V and J are TRBV6-1 and TRBJ1-2, with no clear D. This CDR3 region has 13 residues. Germline V gene lookup returns CDR1 MNHNS and CDR2 SASEGT. Trimming took 6 bases from V and 3 from J, leaving 11 bases between them. The chain's CDR3 is CASRPPGDYGYTF. CDR3 sequence (DNA): TGTGCCAGCAGGCCCCCCGGGGACTATGGCTACACCTTC.

This clonotype was seen repeatedly, ten times or more. The V and J genes are TRBV6-1 and TRBJ2-7, with 9 bases that match TRBD1. This CDR3 has 14 amino acids. Germline-derived CDR1 and CDR2 are MNHNS and SASEGT. Trimming removed 6 bases from V and 0 bases from J; junction bases left unmatched: 3. CDR3: CASSPGQGSYEQYF. CDR3 DNA sequence: TGTGCCAGCAGCCCGGGACAGGGCTCCTACGAGCAGTACTTC.

This clonotype was counted ten times or more. This CDR3 reads CASRTQGGQETQYF. CDR3 coding DNA: TGCGCCAGCAGAACCCAGGGTGGCCAAGAGACCCAGTACTTC. V is TRBV5-1 and J is TRBJ2-5; D perhaps matches TRBD1 (5 bases). The CDR3 is 14 amino acids. V lost 5 bases to trimming and J lost 1 base, with 12 bases between them. Germline V gene lookup returns CDR1 SGHRS and CDR2 YFSETQ.

This clonotype was detected ten times or more. The chain employs TRBV20-1 and TRBJ1-5; 7 nucleotides match TRBD1. With 6 bases clipped from V and 5 bases from J, the junction kept 10 bases outside the gene matches. This CDR3 contains 14 residues. Looked up from germline, CDR1 is DFQATT and CDR2 is SNEGSKA (reference sequence). The chain's CDR3 is CSARQGSEYQPQHF. In nucleotides, the CDR3 is TGCAGTGCCCGACAGGGAAGTGAGTATCAGCCCCAGCATTTT.